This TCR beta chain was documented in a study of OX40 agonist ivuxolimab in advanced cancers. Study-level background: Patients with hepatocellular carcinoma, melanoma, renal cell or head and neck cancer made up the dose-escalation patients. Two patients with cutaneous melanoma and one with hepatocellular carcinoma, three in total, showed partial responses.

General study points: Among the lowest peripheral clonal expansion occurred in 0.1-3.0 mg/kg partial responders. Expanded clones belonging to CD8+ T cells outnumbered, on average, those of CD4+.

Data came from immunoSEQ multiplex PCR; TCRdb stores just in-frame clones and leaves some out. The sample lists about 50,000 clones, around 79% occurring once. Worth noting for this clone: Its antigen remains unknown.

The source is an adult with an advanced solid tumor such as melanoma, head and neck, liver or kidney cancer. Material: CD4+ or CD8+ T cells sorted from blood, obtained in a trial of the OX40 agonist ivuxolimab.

CDR3 protein: CASSTGQTYNEQFF. CDR3 DNA: TGTGCCAGTAGTACGGGACAGACTTACAATGAGCAGTTCTTC. The genes are TRBV19 and TRBJ2-1; 7 bases line up with TRBD1. The CDR3 consists of 14 residues. Germline V CDR1 and CDR2: LNHDA, SQIVND (reference sequence). Trimming removed 4 bases from V and 4 bases from J; junction bases left unmatched: 4.